This entry features one T cell receptor beta chain sequence. Its antigen has not been determined. No base quality values were provided; no much bigger clone lies one nucleotide off. TCR CDR3 regions were amplified from genomic DNA by multiplex PCR using the deep immunoSEQ assay. Genomic DNA extracted from each cell subset was distributed evenly over all wells of several immunoSEQ 96-well plates, and each plate served as one replicate. For sorted subsets, each replicate PCR was loaded with approximately 200 ng genomic DNA, equivalent to about 30,000 T cell genomes. The purified libraries were quantified using a Qubit 3.0 fluorometer, sized with a Bioanalyzer 2100, and then quantified again using the KAPA Library Quantification kit. Each immunoSEQ 96-well plate was sequenced on its own single-read 150-cycle Illumina NextSeq 550 flow cell. From the authors' description of their analysis: The immunoSEQ output contained only junctional sequences without quality scores, so filtering could not match that applied to full-length reads. Sequences were annotated with PyIR, a Python wrapper for IgBLAST v1.9, and V/J genes and CDR3 were assigned using IMGT germline references. Reads with weak V/J assignments (E-value above 1e-6), missing CDR3, stop codons, out-of-frame junctions, or ambiguous translated residues were removed. V3J clonotypes were defined by identical inferred V gene, J gene, and CDR3 amino acid sequence. To compute the percentage overlap between repertoires, the number of shared unique clonotypes was divided by the size of the smaller repertoire. RTK rarefaction, the Chao1 estimator, and Recon v2.1 estimates of unobserved clonotypes were used to assess repertoire richness. Generation probabilities were computed with OLGA for all TCRbeta clonotypes obtained by the gDNA method from several donors. Sourced from immuneACCESS, this table was stored by TCRdb with only in-frame sequences that have V and J called. A share of the clones is absent; for the studies checked, an unresolved V gene accounts for under half, and the remainder has no known explanation. D and trimming were read from the DNA, whereas the V and J calls and clone size are those reported in that table. In this sample the table shows roughly 2.4 million clones, nearly 97% of which occur a single time. Roughly 0.13% of the sample is in the top ten clones.

These data originate in a study of shared clonotypes between healthy human individuals (dated by TCRdb to the early 2020s). For the wider study: The cohort included a few men and a couple of women between 18 and 49 years of age. For each donor, CD4 naive and CD4 memory were each given three plates, CD8 naive was given two plates, and CD8 memory was given one plate. To estimate repertoire size and how much clonotypes are shared between individuals, the study performed deep sequencing of blood TCR repertoires from roughly five healthy adults. Libraries were prepared and TCR repertoires were sequenced by different laboratories using diverse techniques, in order to increase sequencing depth and limit assay-specific biases. Per donor, leukapheresis produced somewhere between about 0.8 and 9.5 billion PBMCs.

Donors were healthy HIV-negative adults with no recently reported acute infections or vaccinations. Only Caucasian adults living in Nashville, Tennessee, USA were represented among the donors. CD4+ T cells were enriched by magnetic negative selection; naive cells were then positively selected on CD45RA, and the negative fraction formed the memory subset. Blood was collected by leukapheresis, and PBMCs were isolated by Ficoll-Histopaque density gradient centrifugation and then cryopreserved in liquid nitrogen vapor phase. Analytical flow cytometry was used to check the purity and quantity of each magnetically sorted T cell population. Each sorted fraction had its genomic DNA isolated and then quantified by UV absorbance on a Nanodrop 2000c. From its cysteine to its phenylalanine, the CDR3 spans 13 amino acids. Only the CDR3 DNA is retained, 39 bases long and in frame from the first base. Trimming at the junction amounts to 1 base on V and 5 bases on J, and the germline ends lie 7 bases apart. CDR1 and CDR2, looked up from the germline V gene, are SGHTA and FQGNSA.

Broader findings and caveats from the paper: Clonotypes shared by all four sorted-subset donors showed higher generation probabilities than non-shared clonotypes. Naive subsets generally had larger estimated clonotype richness than memory subsets. Because the study included only a small number of donors, the genetic and exposure-history diversity represented was limited. Sampling was restricted to blood, and TCR repertoires in tissues likely differ from the TCR repertoires found in blood. Even with the large sequencing depth, rarefaction of the sorted-subset datasets indicated that sequencing was incomplete. About 5% of naive CD4, 3.5% of naive CD8, roughly 2.5% of memory CD4, and 0.35% to 0.4% of memory CD8 clonotypes were shared across four donors. Pairwise subsampling led to the expectation that sequencing depth would affect the degree of clonotype sharing among donors.

The chain couples TRBV7-2 to TRBJ2-3; no D segment can be confidently identified. The sequenced material came from naive CD4+ T cells sorted from blood. The cell subset or site label here, explained by the study, means: CD45RA+ positively selected. The clonotype was recovered from a man between 18 and 29 years old in good health. The DNA is TGTGCCAGCAGCTTAGGACCGGTAGATACGCAGTATTTT. This translates into CASSLGPVDTQYF. The CDR3, completed at both ends by the reference TRBV7-2 and TRBJ2-3 genes, gives the full variable domain GAGVSQSPSNKVTEKGKDVELRCDPISGHTALYWYRQSLGQGLEFLIYFQGNSAPDKSGLPSDRFSAERTGGSVSTLTIQRTQQEDSAVYLCASSLGPVDTQYFGPGTRLTVL.